A single sample gave rise to the 6 T cell receptor beta chains below, sequenced in a study of beta chain features in type 1 diabetes. Investigators reverse transcribed all isolated RNA, so they sequenced expressed TCRB transcripts. Data came from immunoSEQ multiplex PCR; TCRdb stores just in-frame clones and leaves some out. Of more than 350,000 clones in the sample, about 10% were seen once. Sequenced material: naive CD4+ T cells from blood. The receptors shown here come from a woman aged 18-29 years in good health.

This chain uses TRBV5-1 with TRBJ2-1; TRBD2 aligns across 12 bases. V lost 4 bases to trimming and J lost 7 bases; unmatched junction nucleotides: 6. Per germline, CDR1 SGHRS and CDR2 YFSETQ. This CDR3 comprises 15 residues. DNA of the CDR3: TGCGCCAGCAGCGTGACTAGCGGGGGAGGAAATGAGCAGTTCTTC. Translated: CASSVTSGGGNEQFF. Full variable domain (missing parts from reference TRBV5-1 and TRBJ2-1): KAGVTQTPRYLIKTRGQQVTLSCSPISGHRSVSWYQQTPGQGLQFLFEYFSETQRNKGNFPGRFSGRQFSNSRSEMNVSTLELGDSALYLCASSVTSGGGNEQFFGPGTRLTVL.

The sample holds a few counts of this clone. V usage is TRBV20-1 and J usage is TRBJ1-2; D not certain. This CDR3 has 11 amino acids. Germline V gives CDR1 DFQATT, CDR2 SNEGSKA (reference sequence). Trimming took 6 bases from V and 4 from J, leaving 9 bases between them. CDR3: CSAPRAYGYTF. For the CDR3, the DNA is TGCAGTGCCCCAAGGGCCTATGGCTACACCTTC.

The V gene is TRBV2, the J gene TRBJ2-6; D remains unclear. Deletions cut 1 base from V and 5 bases from J, with 3 bases between. The CDR3 is 13 amino acids. Germline values: CDR1 SNHLY, CDR2 FYNNEI. CDR3 bases: TGTGCCAGCAGTGAAGAGAGGGCCAACGTCCTGACTTTC. Protein product: CASSEERANVLTF.

In this sample, this clone turned up a few times. The V call is TRBV7-2, the J call TRBJ2-3; possible D gene TRBD2, 6 bases. The CDR3 has 16 amino acids. CDR1 is SGHTA and CDR2 is FQGNSA in the germline V gene. Trimming left V 6 bases short and J 0 bases short, with 16 bases between. Here the CDR3 DNA reads TGTGCCAGCAGATGGCTAGCTGGGGGGAGCACAGATACGCAGTATTTT. Translating gives CASRWLAGGSTDTQYF. Using reference TRBV7-2 and TRBJ2-3 for the parts outside the CDR3, the full variable domain is GAGVSQSPSNKVTEKGKDVELRCDPISGHTALYWYRQSLGQGLEFLIYFQGNSAPDKSGLPSDRFSAERTGGSVSTLTIQRTQQEDSAVYLCASRWLAGGSTDTQYFGPGTRLTVL.

This sequence joins TRBV14 and TRBJ2-7; TRBD1 is a possible D gene (6 bases). Germline assignment: CDR1 SGHDN and CDR2 FVKESK. Trimming removed 5 bases from V and 1 base from J, with 18 bases in between. The CDR3 runs 16 residues. CDR3 amino acids: CASSYYRVGDSYEQYF. Written as DNA, the CDR3 is TGTGCCAGCAGCTACTACAGGGTAGGGGATTCCTACGAGCAGTACTTC.

The CDR3 coding sequence is TGTGCCAGCAGCTCCATGGGGGGCGGAGAGACCCAGTACTTC. This gives the protein CASSSMGGGETQYF. The V gene is TRBV9, the J gene TRBJ2-5; D possibly uses TRBD1 or TRBD2 (6 bases each). Per germline, CDR1 SGDLS and CDR2 YYNGEE. The CDR3 is 14 amino acids. V lost 4 bases and J 4 bases, leaving 14 bases between the germline ends.